In its sample, the clone carrying this T cell receptor beta chain was seen once. Only in-frame clones appear in the TCRdb table, and some are missing; sequencing was by immunoSEQ multiplex PCR. This table holds around 72,000 clones, roughly 98% found once. This entry belongs to a study of technical replicates of blood from a few donors. V was clipped by 0 bases and J by 7 bases, with 8 bases between them. Per germline, CDR1 SGHRS and CDR2 YFSETQ. CDR3 size: 13 residues. The sequenced sample consisted of T cells isolated from PBMCs. The chain recombines TRBV5-1 with TRBJ2-4; possibly TRBD1 for D (6 bases). The source is a human donor in good health. CDR3 residues: CASSLDRANIQYF. The CDR3 coding sequence is TGCGCCAGCAGCTTGGACAGGGCCAACATTCAGTACTTC.